Below, 32 T cell receptor beta chains from the same sample are listed, as sequenced in a study of CD8 T cells in ankylosing spondylitis. A single record per CDR3 protein comes from TCRdb applying MiXCR to the 5' RACE reads. Of 350,000 or so distinct CDR3 sequences listed, around 10% were seen once; the top ten hold roughly 9%. Sequenced sample: blood, either unsorted or a sorted T cell fraction (not recorded which). These receptors were obtained from a female donor with ankylosing spondylitis or in good health (not recorded which).

At least ten counts were recorded for this clonotype. The V and J genes are TRBV6-1 and TRBJ2-1; maybe TRBD2 (7 bases). This CDR3 is built from 14 residues. V lost 7 bases, J lost 4 bases, and 14 bases lay in between. CDR1 and CDR2 from the germline V gene are MNHNS and SASEGT. The CDR3: CASKEGGGYNEQFF. The CDR3 nucleotides read TGTGCCAGCAAAGAGGGGGGGGGGTACAATGAGCAGTTCTTC.

The chain joins TRBV5-6 to TRBJ1-5; D perhaps matches TRBD1 (6 bases). Germline values: CDR1 SGHDT, CDR2 YYEEEE. V was clipped by 0 bases and J by 8 bases, with 12 bases between them. This CDR3 is 14 amino acids long. Here the CDR3 reads CASSLAGNREPQHF. Written as DNA, the CDR3 is TGTGCCAGCAGCTTGGCTGGGAACAGGGAGCCCCAGCATTTT.

CDR3 sequence: CASSPGTGGVSLYDTF. Written as DNA, the CDR3 is TGCGCCAGCAGCCCGGGGACAGGGGGCGTTTCCTTATACGACACCTTC. The chain carries TRBV5-1 and TRBJ1-2; TRBD1 matches 12 bases. This CDR3 region has 16 residues. The germline V gene has CDR1 SGHRS and CDR2 YFSETQ. V lost 4 bases, J lost 12 bases, and 16 bases stayed unmatched.

The table lists this clonotype with a few counts. The rearrangement links TRBV5-1 to TRBJ2-3; TRBD1 is a possible D gene (6 bases). V was trimmed by 4 bases and J by 2 bases, leaving 17 bases between them. Germline assignment: CDR1 SGHRS and CDR2 YFSETQ. This CDR3 has 16 amino acids. CDR3 sequence (DNA): TGCGCCAGCAGCATCGGGACACACGGGGACACAGATACGCAGTATTTT. The encoded protein is CASSIGTHGDTDTQYF.

The V call is TRBV6-1, the J call TRBJ1-5; possibly TRBD1 for D (5 bases). V lost 10 bases to trimming and J lost 6 bases, with 16 bases between them. The CDR3 is 13 amino acids. Germline lookup yields CDR1 MNHNS and CDR2 SASEGT. DNA for the CDR3: TGTGCCACGACGCAGGGTTTTGGTCAGCCCCAGCATTTT. The encoded protein is CATTQGFGQPQHF.

Of note for this clonotype: Possible read error: a much larger clone is one base away. The gene calls are TRBV20-1 and TRBJ2-7, with D unresolved. CDR1 and CDR2 (germline): DFQATT, SNEGSKA (reference sequence). The CDR3 loop spans 15 amino acids. CDR3 in amino acids: CSARDRPEQTYEQSF. The CDR3 coding sequence is TGCAGTGCTAGAGATCGCCCCGAGCAGACCTACGAGCAGTCCTTC.

This clonotype was observed at least ten times. The chain has TRBV2 and TRBJ2-1; D perhaps matches TRBD2 (6 bases). Germline lookup yields CDR1 SNHLY and CDR2 FYNNEI. CDR3 length: 12 residues. The CDR3 is CATSRPYNEQFF. For the CDR3, the DNA is TGTGCTACTAGCAGACCCTACAATGAGCAGTTCTTC. Supplemented by reference TRBV2 and TRBJ2-1, the full variable domain reads EPEVTQTPSHQVTQMGQEVILRCVPISNHLYFYWYRQILGQKVEFLVSFYNNEISEKSEIFDDQFSVERPDGSNFTLKIRSTKLEDSAMYFCATSRPYNEQFFGPGTRLTVL.

Written as DNA, the CDR3 is TGTGCCAGCAGTGAGAGGGACACAGATACGCAGTATTTT. Protein sequence: CASSERDTDTQYF. The chain has TRBV7-9 and TRBJ2-3; D possibly corresponds to TRBD2 (5 bases). CDR1 is SEHNR and CDR2 is FQNEAQ in the germline V gene (reference sequence). The CDR3 has 13 amino acids. The V end lost 6 bases, the J end lost 2 bases, and 9 bases lay between the germline ends.

This clonotype occurred many times. The genes are TRBV27 and TRBJ2-1; 8 bases line up with TRBD2. V gave up 3 bases and J gave up 4 bases; unmatched junction bases: 5. CDR1 is MNHEY, CDR2 SMNVEV, per germline (reference sequence). This CDR3 spans 15 amino acids. The CDR3 loop reads CASSLSGSLYNEQFF. CDR3 DNA: TGTGCCAGCAGTTTGAGCGGGAGTCTGTACAATGAGCAGTTCTTC.

Ten or more counts support this clonotype. The genes are TRBV20-1 and TRBJ2-5; maybe TRBD1 (6 bases). CDR3 size: 14 residues. Germline values: CDR1 DFQATT, CDR2 SNEGSKA (reference sequence). V dropped 5 bases and J dropped 5 bases, with 18 bases sitting between them. The DNA of the CDR3 is TGCAGTGCTGGCCGTCAGGGGTTGGGGGAGACCCAGTACTTC. Translation: CSAGRQGLGETQYF.

This clonotype has a handful of counts. This chain uses TRBV6-2 or TRBV6-3 with TRBJ2-7; the D gene is possibly TRBD2 (6 bases). The CDR3 is made up of 14 amino acids. Germline assignment: CDR1 MNHEY and CDR2 SVGEGT. Trimming stripped 8 bases from V and 0 bases from J, with 14 bases between. CDR3 residues: CASEPRTNSYEQYF. CDR3 sequence (DNA): TGTGCCAGCGAACCAAGGACTAACTCCTACGAGCAGTACTTC.

This clonotype was seen a handful of times. This chain's CDR3 is CASSFWRETVNTEAFF. The CDR3 bases are TGTGCCAGCAGTTTTTGGCGGGAAACCGTGAACACTGAAGCTTTCTTT. V is TRBV28 and J is TRBJ1-1, with D uncertain. Germline lookup yields CDR1 MDHEN and CDR2 SYDVKM. Trimming took off 3 bases at V and 0 bases at J, with 14 bases between the two ends. The CDR3 has 16 amino acids. Filled out from reference TRBV28 and TRBJ1-1, the complete variable domain reads DVKVTQSSRYLVKRTGEKVFLECVQDMDHENMFWYRQDPGLGLRLIYFSYDVKMKEKGDIPEGYSVSREKKERFSLILESASTNQTSMYLCASSFWRETVNTEAFFGQGTRLTVV.

The rearrangement links TRBV5-1 to TRBJ2-1, with D possibly matching TRBD2 (6 bases). V dropped 3 bases and J dropped 8 bases, with 27 bases sitting between them. Germline CDR1 is SGHRS and CDR2 is YFSETQ. The CDR3 extends over 18 amino acids. The CDR3 spells CASSSPPRRDLIPYEQFF. The CDR3 coding sequence is TGCGCCAGCAGCTCACCCCCAAGGCGGGACCTTATTCCCTATGAGCAGTTCTTC.

The J gene is TRBJ2-7, the V gene TRBV12-3 or TRBV12-4; D gene uncertain. The V gene lost 4 bases and the J gene lost 0 bases, with 10 bases spanning the gap. The CDR3 totals 14 residues. This CDR3 is CASSSQVSSYEQYF. For the CDR3, the DNA is TGTGCCAGCAGTTCGCAGGTTTCCTCCTACGAGCAGTACTTC.

There are a few counts of this clonotype. The chain employs TRBV2 and TRBJ1-5; the match to TRBD1 covers 8 bases. This CDR3 has 13 amino acids. Germline V gene sequence: CDR1 SNHLY, CDR2 FYNNEI. The V segment lost 11 bases and the J segment 6 bases; nucleotides outside the gene matches: 9. The CDR3 loop reads CASRQGIGQPQHF. The CDR3 DNA follows: TGTGCCTCCCGACAGGGGATAGGTCAGCCCCAGCATTTT.

This clonotype was seen many times. CDR3 sequence: CASSSWASFRAFF. The CDR3 nucleotides are TGTGCCAGCAGTTCATGGGCCTCCTTTAGAGCTTTCTTT. The rearrangement joins TRBV27 to TRBJ1-1; unclear D gene. Germline V lookup: CDR1 MNHEY, CDR2 SMNVEV (reference sequence). The CDR3 covers 13 residues. V was trimmed by 4 bases and J by 10 bases, leaving 16 bases between them.

This clonotype was recorded a few times. The chain combines TRBV20-1 with TRBJ1-5; possible D gene TRBD1, 5 bases. Germline CDR1 reads DFQATT; CDR2 reads SNEGSKA (reference sequence). V lost 0 bases to trimming and J lost 3 bases, with 15 bases between them. This CDR3 is built from 16 residues. CDR3 in DNA: TGCAGTGCTAGAGATCGGGGGGGTTTCGCCAATCAGCCCCAGCATTTT. Translating gives CSARDRGGFANQPQHF.

On this clonotype itself: A clone one base away is much larger, so this may be a read error. The V call is TRBV5-1, the J call TRBJ1-4, with 7 bases fitting TRBD1. Looked up from germline, CDR1 is SGHRS and CDR2 is YFSETQ. This CDR3 is 18 amino acids long. The V and J ends lost 4 bases and 5 bases, in that order; junction bases with no gene match: 17. The CDR3 DNA follows: TGCGCCAGCAGCCGGGGACCCAATGAAGACAGGGCCAATGAAAAACTGTTTTTT. Its protein is CASSRGPNEDRANEKLFF.

The chain combines TRBV28 with TRBJ2-3; 12 bases agree with TRBD1. V lost 8 bases and J lost 4; bases outside the gene matches: 7. CDR1 and CDR2 (germline): MDHEN, SYDVKM. The CDR3 contains 15 residues. The CDR3 loop is CASRAGTGGPDTQYF. The DNA for the CDR3 is TGTGCCAGCCGCGCCGGGACAGGGGGCCCAGATACGCAGTATTTT. The full variable domain, completed using reference TRBV28 and TRBJ2-3, is DVKVTQSSRYLVKRTGEKVFLECVQDMDHENMFWYRQDPGLGLRLIYFSYDVKMKEKGDIPEGYSVSREKKERFSLILESASTNQTSMYLCASRAGTGGPDTQYFGPGTRLTVL.

The chain employs TRBV29-1 and TRBJ1-1; D is unclear. CDR1 is SQVTM, CDR2 ANQGSEA, per germline. This CDR3 is 10 amino acids long. V lost 5 bases, J lost 8 bases, and 9 bases lay in between. CDR3 sequence (DNA): TGCAGCGTTTCCGAAGACGAAGCTTTCTTT. Protein: CSVSEDEAFF.

In its sample, this clonotype was seen many times. The J gene is TRBJ2-1, the V gene TRBV11-2; 10 bases match TRBD1. CDR1 is SGHAT and CDR2 is FQNNGV in the germline V gene. The CDR3 loop spans 15 amino acids. V shed 5 bases and J 6 bases; nucleotides not matched to a gene: 7. The CDR3 protein is CASSEDRGRTNEQFF. The CDR3 DNA sequence: TGTGCCAGCAGCGAAGACAGGGGGCGAACCAATGAGCAGTTCTTC.

The sample holds many counts of this clonotype. The CDR3 sequence: CSGRGPGLAGGEQFF. The CDR3 nucleotides are TGCAGCGGCCGGGGGCCGGGACTAGCGGGAGGTGAGCAGTTCTTC. The V gene is TRBV29-1, the J gene TRBJ2-1; the match to TRBD2 covers 15 bases. After removal of 7 bases from V and 9 bases from J, the junction contained 10 bases not matched to a gene. There are 15 residues in the CDR3. CDR1 and CDR2 from the germline V gene are SQVTM and ANQGSEA.

Many counts were recorded for this clonotype. The chain couples TRBV7-9 to TRBJ1-4; D gene ambiguous. The CDR3 is made up of 15 amino acids. V was pared by 1 base and J by 2 bases, with 8 bases between. Per germline, CDR1 SEHNR and CDR2 FQNEAQ (reference sequence). For the CDR3, the DNA is TGTGCCAGCAGCTTAGGTTCAACGACTAATGAAAAACTGTTTTTT. It codes for CASSLGSTTNEKLFF.

This clonotype was detected many times. The rearrangement links TRBV6-5 to TRBJ2-3, with 11 bases that match TRBD2. CDR1 is MNHEY, CDR2 SVGAGI, per germline. The CDR3 has 13 amino acids. The trim removed 3 bases at V and 11 bases at J, leaving 4 bases unmatched. CDR3 loop: CASSYPGLAVQYF. DNA of the CDR3: TGTGCCAGCAGTTATCCGGGACTAGCGGTGCAGTATTTT.

This clonotype was found many times. The chain is built from TRBV5-6 and TRBJ2-1, with TRBD2 as a possible D gene (5 bases). Germline-derived CDR1 and CDR2 are SGHDT and YYEEEE. The ends were cut back, 4 bases at V and 7 bases at J, with 9 bases in the middle. This CDR3 region has 12 residues. The DNA of the CDR3 is TGTGCCAGCAGCCCCGGGAAGAATGAGCAGTTCTTC. This translates into CASSPGKNEQFF.

The V gene is TRBV29-1, the J gene TRBJ1-2; D gene ambiguous. This CDR3 is 12 amino acids long. V gave up 3 bases and J gave up 7 bases, with 12 bases separating them. In germline, CDR1 is SQVTM, CDR2 ANQGSEA. CDR3 protein: CSVDLGLGGYTF. CDR3 DNA sequence: TGCAGCGTTGACCTGGGTTTGGGTGGCTACACCTTC. Based on the CDR3 plus reference TRBV29-1 and TRBJ1-2, the full variable domain is SAVISQKPSRDICQRGTSLTIQCQVDSQVTMMFWYRQQPGQSLTLIATANQGSEATYESGFVIDKFPISRPNLTFSTLTVSNMSPEDSSIYLCSVDLGLGGYTFGSGTRLTVV.

This chain joins TRBV28 and TRBJ2-5, with D uncertain. CDR1 is MDHEN, CDR2 SYDVKM, per germline. V lost 6 bases, J lost 7 bases, and 9 bases lay in between. The CDR3 runs 11 residues. The CDR3 bases are TGTGCCAGCAGCTATGACGGGACCCAGTACTTC. This codes for CASSYDGTQYF.

This clonotype was seen more than once but under ten times. The chain uses TRBV3-1 and TRBJ2-1; D ambiguous. Trimming took off 1 base at V and 10 bases at J, with 11 bases between the two ends. Germline loops: CDR1 LGHDT, CDR2 YNNKEL (reference sequence). This CDR3 region has 13 residues. The CDR3 region is CASSQAGSGEQFF. CDR3 nucleotides: TGTGCCAGCAGCCAAGCCGGGTCTGGAGAGCAGTTCTTC.

V and J are TRBV7-9 and TRBJ1-2; D uncertain. This CDR3 has 12 amino acids. Germline V gives CDR1 SEHNR, CDR2 FQNEAQ (reference sequence). Trimming shortened V by 5 bases and J by 6 bases, and 10 bases separated the two germline ends. CDR3 protein: CASSARMDGYTF. The CDR3 bases are TGTGCCAGCAGCGCTAGGATGGATGGCTACACCTTC. Looking up the rest from reference TRBV7-9 and TRBJ1-2 gives the full variable domain: DTGVSQNPRHKITKRGQNVTFRCDPISEHNRLYWYRQTLGQGPEFLTYFQNEAQLEKSRLLSDRFSAERPKGSFSTLEIQRTEQGDSAMYLCASSARMDGYTFGSGTRLTVV.

The rearrangement joins TRBV6-5 to TRBJ2-7; 8 bases fit TRBD2. The germline V gene encodes CDR1 MNHEY and CDR2 SVGAGI. The V gene end was trimmed by 4 bases and the J gene end by 7 bases; junction bases not matched to a gene: 12. The CDR3 is 15 amino acids. This chain's CDR3 is CASSSVSGITREQYF. The CDR3 coding sequence is TGTGCCAGCAGTTCGGTTAGCGGGATTACGCGGGAGCAGTACTTC.

This clonotype appeared many times. As DNA, the CDR3 is TGCAGTGCTCACCCACAAGGGACAGAATACTCTGGGGCCAACGTCCTGACTTTC. Translating it yields CSAHPQGTEYSGANVLTF. This rearrangement joins TRBV20-1 to TRBJ2-6, with 7 bases lining up with TRBD1. CDR1 is DFQATT, CDR2 SNEGSKA, per germline (reference sequence). This CDR3 is built from 18 residues. Trimming cost V 5 bases and J 0 bases; bases outside gene matches: 13.

This clonotype occurred many times. The gene calls are TRBV20-1 and TRBJ2-4, with D possibly being TRBD1 (6 bases). Per germline, CDR1 DFQATT and CDR2 SNEGSKA (reference sequence). V lost 2 bases to trimming and J lost 0 bases, with 17 bases between them. The CDR3 is made up of 17 amino acids. In DNA, the CDR3 is TGCAGTGCTAGACCGTCTGGGGGCCGGCTAGCCAAAAACATTCAGTACTTC. Translating gives CSARPSGGRLAKNIQYF.